The 12 T cell receptor beta chains listed next were all sequenced from one sample in a study of vaccination effects on CD4 cells after COVID-19. Their target antigens are unknown. Viral peptide pools were used in the ViraFEST assay to expand antigen-specific CD4+ T cells, and sequencing came afterward. Investigators separated out CD4+ T cells once around nine days of culture had passed. Nucleocapsid antibodies were negative in the vaccine recipients, who had never had SARS-CoV-2 infection. This table comes from immunoSEQ multiplex PCR, and its TCRdb copy is limited to in-frame clones, with some not included. The top ten hold less than 7.5% of the sample, which has 50,000 to 65,000 clones, 79% seen once. The sequencing used CD4+ T cells from PBMCs cultured with HCoV-OC43 spike peptides, collected before COVID-19 vaccination. Sample subset: HCoV-OC43 spike overlapping peptide pool stimulation. All receptors come from a human donor who received a COVID-19 vaccine.

The chain couples TRBV30 to TRBJ2-4; possibly TRBD1 or TRBD2 for D (5 bases each). Germline loops: CDR1 GTSNPN, CDR2 SVGIG (reference sequence). The CDR3 sequence is 16 residues long. Trimming took 1 base from V and 2 from J, leaving 15 bases between them. CDR3 sequence (DNA): TGTGCCTGGAGTGGATACGGGGCTAGAACCAAAAACATTCAGTACTTC. It encodes CAWSGYGARTKNIQYF.

This rearrangement joins TRBV9 to TRBJ2-2; D remains ambiguous. The V gene's germline CDR1 is SGDLS and CDR2 YYNGEE. V was trimmed by 3 bases and J by 3 bases, leaving 12 bases between them. This CDR3 comprises 15 residues. The CDR3 protein is CASSADQAYTGELFF. CDR3 DNA: TGTGCCAGCAGCGCCGACCAAGCCTACACCGGGGAGCTGTTTTTT. Supplemented by reference TRBV9 and TRBJ2-2, the full variable domain reads DSGVTQTPKHLITATGQRVTLRCSPRSGDLSVYWYQQSLDQGLQFLIQYYNGEERAKGNILERFSAQQFPDLHSELNLSSLELGDSALYFCASSADQAYTGELFFGEGSRLTVL.

This clone was picked up one time. For the CDR3, the DNA is TGCAGCGTTAAGGGGATGGGTGGAAACACCATATATTTT. It codes for CSVKGMGGNTIYF. The rearrangement joins TRBV29-1 to TRBJ1-3; perhaps TRBD1 as D (5 bases). Germline loops: CDR1 SQVTM, CDR2 ANQGSEA. There are 13 residues in the CDR3. Trimming removed 5 bases from V and 3 bases from J, with 11 bases in between.

The chain combines TRBV27 with TRBJ2-1; 7 nucleotides match TRBD2. The CDR3 is made up of 15 amino acids. V trimming: 3 bases; J trimming: 2 bases; junction bases outside the gene matches: 4. Germline values: CDR1 MNHEY, CDR2 SMNVEV (reference sequence). CDR3 nucleotide sequence: TGTGCCAGCAGTTTCCACCGGGGGGCCTACAATGAGCAGTTCTTC. Its protein is CASSFHRGAYNEQFF.

The gene calls are TRBV5-1 and TRBJ1-4; D may be TRBD1 (5 bases). Germline V CDR1 and CDR2: SGHRS, YFSETQ. CDR3 length equals 14 residues. The V end lost 4 bases, the J end lost 7 bases, and 14 bases lay between the germline ends. CDR3 in amino acids: CASSPRPGGEKLFF. In DNA, the CDR3 is TGCGCCAGCAGCCCACGCCCCGGGGGTGAAAAACTGTTTTTT. The variable domain in full, completed from reference TRBV5-1 and TRBJ1-4, reads KAGVTQTPRYLIKTRGQQVTLSCSPISGHRSVSWYQQTPGQGLQFLFEYFSETQRNKGNFPGRFSGRQFSNSRSEMNVSTLELGDSALYLCASSPRPGGEKLFFGSGTQLSVL.

The chain combines TRBV6-5 with TRBJ1-1; 7 nucleotides match TRBD1. The germline CDR1 and CDR2 sequences are MNHEY and SVGAGI. V lost 2 bases, J lost 5 bases, and 8 bases stayed unmatched. This CDR3 is built from 15 residues. CDR3 nucleotides: TGTGCCAGCAGTTACAACAGGGGAGGAGGTACTGAAGCTTTCTTT. Translated: CASSYNRGGGTEAFF.

The chain employs TRBV19 and TRBJ2-5; D perhaps matches TRBD2 (7 bases). The germline gives CDR1 LNHDA, CDR2 SQIVND (reference sequence). The germline V and J ends were trimmed by 3 bases and 1 base, with 15 bases remaining between them. This CDR3 comprises 16 residues. CDR3 region: CASSISGGPPQETQYF. The CDR3 DNA is TGTGCCAGTAGTATTTCCGGGGGGCCTCCCCAAGAGACCCAGTACTTC.

This clone was detected only once. The chain recombines TRBV14 with TRBJ2-2; D remains unclear. Germline CDR1 and CDR2: SGHDN and FVKESK. Trimming took 2 bases from V and 8 from J, leaving 9 bases between them. The CDR3 extends over 13 amino acids. The CDR3 DNA is TGTGCCAGCAGCCAATGGAGCACTGGGGAGCTGTTTTTT. Protein: CASSQWSTGELFF.

The V call is TRBV30, the J call TRBJ2-3; possible D gene TRBD1, 6 bases. The CDR3 loop spans 13 amino acids. Germline V gives CDR1 GTSNPN, CDR2 SVGIG (reference sequence). Trimming pared 0 bases from V and 4 bases from J, leaving 8 bases between. The CDR3 loop reads CAWSVKGADTQYF. The CDR3, as DNA: TGTGCCTGGAGTGTAAAGGGGGCAGATACGCAGTATTTT.

This chain uses TRBV15 with TRBJ1-2; D may be TRBD1 (5 bases). CDR3 length: 14 amino acids. CDR1 is LNHNV, CDR2 YYDKDF, per germline (reference sequence). The V end lost 0 bases, the J end lost 5 bases, and 10 bases lay between the germline ends. The CDR3, as DNA: TGTGCCACCAGCAGAGATCGCCAGGGATATGGCTACACCTTC. Protein product: CATSRDRQGYGYTF.

This clone was counted only a few times. The rearrangement links TRBV28 to TRBJ2-2; no clear D gene. Germline loops: CDR1 MDHEN, CDR2 SYDVKM. The CDR3 loop spans 13 amino acids. Trimming shortened V by 7 bases and J by 3 bases, and 9 bases separated the two germline ends. CDR3 loop: CASTILHTGELFF. In nucleotides, the CDR3 is TGTGCCAGCACCATACTCCACACCGGGGAGCTGTTTTTT. Based on the CDR3 plus reference TRBV28 and TRBJ2-2, the full variable domain is DVKVTQSSRYLVKRTGEKVFLECVQDMDHENMFWYRQDPGLGLRLIYFSYDVKMKEKGDIPEGYSVSREKKERFSLILESASTNQTSMYLCASTILHTGELFFGEGSRLTVL.

The J gene is TRBJ1-1, the V gene TRBV14, with 7 bases identical to TRBD1. There are 15 residues in the CDR3. Germline V CDR1 and CDR2: SGHDN, FVKESK. The ends lost 3 bases at V and 0 bases at J; junction bases unmatched: 4. The CDR3 is CASSQMDRLNTEAFF. The CDR3 DNA is TGTGCCAGCAGCCAGATGGACAGGTTGAACACTGAAGCTTTCTTT.